This paragraph reports one T cell receptor (beta chain). Its antigen is as yet unknown. One junction end does not reproduce the germline sequence, and a read error may be involved. The source of the sample is a study of T cell repertoires in cytomegalovirus infection. The study, taken as a whole, reports: In two of eight donors, the top clonotype was HLA-C-restricted CMV-specific.

The CDR3 extends over 18 amino acids. Germline V gene lookup returns CDR1 SGHNT and CDR2 YYREEE (reference sequence). In TCRdb, the reads were re-called with MiXCR into one record per CDR3 protein. The sample records about 310,000 distinct CDR3 sequences, about a sixth being singletons. Sequencing was performed on PBMCs. This chain connects TRBV5-4 to TRBJ2-1; 7 bases line up with TRBD2. This receptor was obtained from a human donor in good health (CMV status not recorded). Some clones in this sample may be carry-over from other donors' samples. The CDR3 loop reads CASSLGGGRRRPGNEQFF. The DNA for the CDR3 is TGTGCCAGCAGTTTGGGGGGGGGACGGCGGCGGCCTGGCAATGAGCAGTTCTTC.